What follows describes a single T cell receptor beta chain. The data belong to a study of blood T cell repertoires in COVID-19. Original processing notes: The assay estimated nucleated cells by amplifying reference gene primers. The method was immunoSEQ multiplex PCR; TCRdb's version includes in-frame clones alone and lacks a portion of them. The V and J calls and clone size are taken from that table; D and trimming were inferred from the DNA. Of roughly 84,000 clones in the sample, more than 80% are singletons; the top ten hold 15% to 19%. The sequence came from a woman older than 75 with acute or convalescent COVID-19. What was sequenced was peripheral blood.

Written as DNA, the CDR3 is TGTGCCAGCAGATTCGGAACAGGGGTGAACACTGAAGCTTTCTTT. Translated, it gives CASRFGTGVNTEAFF. The chain combines TRBV7-9 with TRBJ1-1; 7 bases are shared with TRBD1. The CDR3 runs to 15 residues. J was trimmed by 0 bases and V by 6 bases; bases with no gene match: 7. Germline V gives CDR1 SEHNR, CDR2 FQNEAQ (reference sequence).